One sample yielded the 28 T cell receptor beta chains listed below, sequenced in a study of prognosis after radiotherapy for stage I lung cancer listed by TCRdb under 2021. Sequenced on an Illumina HiSeq 3000. Two rounds of multiplex PCR were performed to amplify the TCR beta CDR3 region from genomic DNA. In the first round of PCR, primers specific to each TRBV and TRBJ gene were used, and the primer sequences are filed in Chinese patent CN105087789A. TCRdb reworked the public reads: Q25 trimming with fastp, MiXCR clone assembly, productive beta chains retained. Rows merge per CDR3 protein into single entries with the most common DNA and genes. The sample table shows about 51,000 distinct CDR3 sequences, and about a third are seen once. The top ten clones comprise approximately 8.3% of the sample. The sequences come from PBMCs, collected before or after stereotactic body radiation therapy (not recorded which). The receptors were sampled from a donor at least 50 years old with non-small cell lung cancer.

Remarks on this clonotype: A far larger clone lies a single base away; this is likely a read error. This sequence joins TRBV6-2 or TRBV6-3 and TRBJ2-7, with D tentatively TRBD1 or TRBD2 (6 bases each). In germline, CDR1 is MNHEY, CDR2 SVGEGT. CDR3 length: 15 amino acids. The CDR3: CAISYSEGDNYEQYF. For the CDR3, the DNA is TGTGCCATCAGTTACTCGGAGGGGGACAATTACGAGCAGTACTTC.

There are many counts of this clonotype. The rearrangement uses TRBV24-1 and TRBJ2-2, with D possibly TRBD1 on 6 matching bases. The length of the CDR3 is 14 residues. V was trimmed by 2 bases and J by 8 bases, leaving 11 bases between them. Germline V gene data show CDR1 as KGHDR and CDR2 as SFDVKD. In DNA form, the CDR3 reads TGTGCCACCAGTGATTCGCACAGGGATGGGGAGCTGTTTTTT. Amino acids: CATSDSHRDGELFF.

As regards this clonotype: A much bigger clone sits one base away, suggesting this may be a read error. This chain links TRBV5-4 with TRBJ2-1; 7 bases agree with TRBD2. CDR1 and CDR2 from the germline V gene are SGHNT and YYREEE (reference sequence). The V segment lost 1 base and the J segment 8 bases; nucleotides outside the gene matches: 15. The CDR3 spans 17 residues. Written as DNA, the CDR3 is TGTGCCAGCAGCTTGCACAATCCTAGCGGCTCTAGGGATGAGCAGTTCTTC. This translates into CASSLHNPSGSRDEQFF. Complete variable domain (other parts from reference TRBV5-4 and TRBJ2-1): ETGVTQSPTHLIKTRGQQVTLRCSSQSGHNTVSWYQQALGQGPQFIFQYYREEENGRGNFPPRFSGLQFPNYSSELNVNALELDDSALYLCASSLHNPSGSRDEQFFGPGTRLTVL.

This chain links TRBV6-1 with TRBJ2-7, with 8 bases lining up with TRBD2. Trimming at V came to 5 bases and at J to 6 bases, leaving 12 bases not matched to a gene. Per germline, CDR1 MNHNS and CDR2 SASEGT. CDR3 length equals 15 residues. The chain's CDR3 is CASSHTGTRGPEQYF. The CDR3, as DNA: TGTGCCAGCAGTCATACCGGGACTAGAGGGCCCGAGCAGTACTTC.

This clonotype was detected ten times or more. The chain combines TRBV19 with TRBJ1-4; weak D call: TRBD1 (5 bases). With 2 bases removed from V and 8 bases from J, the gap between germline ends came to 21 bases. The CDR3 length is 17 residues. CDR1 is LNHDA and CDR2 is SQIVND in the germline V gene (reference sequence). CDR3 region: CASSIRARGGKGEKLFF. The CDR3 DNA reads as TGTGCCAGTAGTATAAGAGCCCGGGGGGGGAAGGGCGAAAAACTGTTTTTT.

Regarding this clonotype: It may be a read error: a sequence one base away is much more abundant. The rearrangement uses TRBV15 and TRBJ2-5; either TRBD1 or TRBD2 may supply D (5 bases each). Deletions cut 0 bases from V and 8 bases from J, with 16 bases between. The CDR3 totals 15 residues. Germline CDR1 reads LNHNV; CDR2 reads YYDKDF (reference sequence). CDR3 residues: CATSRDWQGRDTQYF. CDR3 coding DNA: TGTGCCACCAGCAGAGATTGGCAGGGACGAGATACCCAGTACTTC.

This clonotype has ten or more counts. This rearrangement joins TRBV6-2 or TRBV6-3 to TRBJ2-7, with D uncertain. CDR3 length equals 13 residues. The V end was cut by 2 bases, the J end by 5 bases, with 10 bases between. CDR1 and CDR2 (germline): MNHEY, SVGEGT. The CDR3 is CASSYTAVDEQYF. The DNA of the CDR3 is TGTGCCAGCAGTTACACGGCAGTCGACGAGCAGTACTTC.

This clonotype came up once. V is TRBV19 and J is TRBJ2-7; 9 bases are a match to TRBD1. V shed 3 bases, J shed 3 bases, and the junction held 6 bases outside the gene matches. The CDR3 extends over 15 amino acids. CDR1 and CDR2 (germline): LNHDA, SQIVND (reference sequence). The CDR3 DNA sequence: TGTGCCAGTAGTATCAAGGGACAGGGTGACTACGAGCAGTACTTC. Translating gives CASSIKGQGDYEQYF.

For this clonotype: The junction and the germline gene differ at one end; a read error may be behind it. This chain connects TRBV29-1 to TRBJ2-3; D tentatively fits TRBD1 or TRBD2 (5 bases each). CDR3 length: 14 residues. The germline V gene has CDR1 SQVTM and CDR2 ANQGSEA. CDR3 amino acids: CIVEGSGRTDTQYF. In DNA form, the CDR3 reads TGCATCGTTGAGGGGTCGGGACGAACAGATACGCAGTATTTT.

A word on this clonotype: This could be a read error, since a much larger clone is one nucleotide away. V is TRBV30 and J is TRBJ2-1; 13 positions match TRBD2. The junction had 12 bases not matched to a gene; V was cut back by 2 bases and J by 2 bases. The CDR3 contains 19 residues. Germline CDR1 is GTSNPN and CDR2 is SVGIG (reference sequence). CDR3 sequence reads: CAWSTTSGGPESPYNEQFF. The CDR3 coding sequence is TGTGCCTGGAGTACGACTAGCGGGGGGCCAGAAAGCCCCTACAATGAGCAGTTCTTC.

This clonotype was seen repeatedly, ten times or more. V usage is TRBV7-2 and J usage is TRBJ2-1; 7 bases fit TRBD1. The germline CDR1 and CDR2 sequences are SGHTA and FQGNSA. Trimming removed 4 bases from V and 0 bases from J; junction bases left unmatched: 3. This CDR3 is built from 15 residues. In DNA, the CDR3 is TGTGCCAGCAGCTCCAGGACAGGCTCCTACAATGAGCAGTTCTTC. As protein: CASSSRTGSYNEQFF.

A remark on this clonotype: The likely explanation is a read error, given a far larger clone one base away. The CDR3, as DNA: TGTGCCAGCAGTGACTCGGGCAGTGCCGGCACTGAAGCTTTCTTT. Protein product: CASSDSGSAGTEAFF. The rearrangement uses TRBV6-4 and TRBJ1-1; unclear D gene. Trimming took off 0 bases at V and 4 bases at J, with 12 bases between the two ends. The germline CDR1 and CDR2 sequences are MRHNA and SNTAGT. This CDR3 is 15 amino acids long.

As concerns this clonotype: Germline and junction disagree at one end, which may indicate a read error. The chain combines TRBV7-9 with TRBJ2-6; TRBD1 or TRBD2 may be the D gene (7 bases each). The germline CDR1 and CDR2 sequences are SEHNR and FQNEAQ (reference sequence). This CDR3 comprises 21 residues. The CDR3 DNA sequence: TGTGCCAGCAGCTCTACAGGGGTTCGGACTATCGGGAGGCCTGGGGCCAACTTCCTGACTTTC. This translates into CASSSTGVRTIGRPGANFLTF.

The rearrangement uses TRBV29-1 and TRBJ1-1, with D unresolved. Germline V gene data show CDR1 as SQVTM and CDR2 as ANQGSEA. This CDR3 region has 15 residues. Trimming removed 4 bases from V and 0 bases from J, with 15 bases in between. CDR3 DNA sequence: TGCAGCGTTGGGGCGGGCGCTGGCATGAACACTGAAGCTTTCTTT. This encodes CSVGAGAGMNTEAFF.

The sample holds many counts of this clonotype. The chain uses TRBV4-3 and TRBJ2-2, with D tentatively TRBD2 (5 bases). CDR3 size: 15 residues. Germline assignment: CDR1 LGHNA and CDR2 YSLEER. V was shortened by 1 base and J by 7 bases, with 13 bases between the two germline ends. The CDR3 coding sequence is TGCGCCAGCAGCCAAGGCCCGAACGGAGGCGGGGAGCTGTTTTTT. Translation: CASSQGPNGGGELFF.

The V gene is TRBV5-5, the J gene TRBJ1-2; D is perhaps TRBD1 (5 bases). Germline CDR1 is SGHKS and CDR2 is YYEKEE (reference sequence). The CDR3 contains 16 residues. Trimming removed 2 bases at V and 1 base at J, with 15 bases between. The CDR3 spells CASSFSGGEGNYGYTF. For the CDR3, the DNA is TGTGCCAGCAGCTTCAGTGGGGGGGAGGGTAACTATGGCTACACCTTC.

The chain recombines TRBV3-1 with TRBJ2-1; D gene unclear. Germline CDR1 LGHDT, CDR2 YNNKEL (reference sequence). CDR3 length equals 12 residues. Deletions cut 2 bases from V and 4 bases from J, with 3 bases between. This CDR3 reads CASSQSYNEQFF. The CDR3 DNA is TGTGCCAGCAGCCAATCTTACAATGAGCAGTTCTTC.

This clonotype is medium-sized by share. Written as DNA, the CDR3 is TGTGCCAGCAGCCCAGCCCCGGGACAGGGTGGTCAGCCCCAGCATTTT. As protein: CASSPAPGQGGQPQHF. The chain recombines TRBV27 with TRBJ1-5; 9 bases fit TRBD1. Per germline, CDR1 MNHEY and CDR2 SMNVEV (reference sequence). CDR3 length: 16 residues. V lost 6 bases to trimming and J lost 6 bases; unmatched junction nucleotides: 12.

This clonotype was seen at least ten times. One junction end disagrees with the germline gene, perhaps due to a read error. CDR3 DNA sequence: TGTGCCAGCAGTATAGCGGGTAGCGGAGACACCGGGGAGCTGTTTTTT. It translates to CASSIAGSGDTGELFF. The chain combines TRBV19 with TRBJ2-2, with 7 bases fitting TRBD2. The CDR3 sequence is 16 residues long. From germline, CDR1 is LNHDA and CDR2 SQIVND (reference sequence).

This clonotype was detected ten times or more. CDR3 nucleotide sequence: TGTGCCATCAGCGCCTGGTTATACGAGCAGTACTTC. Translated: CAISAWLYEQYF. The chain carries TRBV10-3 and TRBJ2-7; no clear D. Germline CDR1 is ENHRY and CDR2 is SYGVKD. The V gene lost 6 bases and the J gene lost 4 bases, with 10 bases spanning the gap. The CDR3 runs 12 residues.

This clonotype has a count of ten or more. The V call is TRBV25-1, the J call TRBJ1-5, with 7 bases that match TRBD1. Germline V gene data show CDR1 as MGHDK and CDR2 as SYGVNS. With V trimmed by 2 bases and J by 4 bases, 5 bases remained unmatched. The CDR3 is 15 residues long. The CDR3 sequence is CASSEAGTENQPQHF. The CDR3 coding sequence is TGTGCCAGCAGTGAAGCCGGGACAGAGAATCAGCCCCAGCATTTT.

V and J are TRBV20-1 and TRBJ1-2; 7 bases agree with TRBD1. Per germline, CDR1 DFQATT and CDR2 SNEGSKA (reference sequence). There are 15 residues in the CDR3. The CDR3 DNA reads TGCGCGCAGGGCAGGGGGGTTATCGGGAACTATGGCTACACCTTC. This gives the protein CAQGRGVIGNYGYTF.

Many counts were recorded for this clonotype. This chain connects TRBV3-1 to TRBJ1-5, with TRBD1 as a possible D gene (5 bases). Trimming stripped 4 bases from V and 4 bases from J, with 11 bases between. CDR3 length equals 14 residues. Germline CDR1 and CDR2: LGHDT and YNNKEL (reference sequence). The DNA of the CDR3 is TGTGCCAGCAGCCTCCGGGACGGAAATCAGCCCCAGCATTTT. Translating gives CASSLRDGNQPQHF.

The table lists this clonotype with many counts. V gene TRBV4-1 combines with J gene TRBJ1-2; the match to TRBD1 covers 10 bases. The V gene's germline CDR1 is MGHRA and CDR2 YSYEKL. CDR3 size: 16 residues. Trimming cost V 4 bases and J 0 bases; bases outside gene matches: 5. CDR3 protein: CASSRDRGQANYGYTF. The CDR3 DNA reads TGCGCCAGCAGCCGGGACAGGGGACAAGCTAACTATGGCTACACCTTC.

This clonotype was picked up many times. The genes are TRBV7-3 and TRBJ2-1; 12 bases are a match to TRBD2. Germline V gives CDR1 SGHTA, CDR2 FQGTGA. The V gene end was trimmed by 5 bases and the J gene end by 8 bases; junction bases not matched to a gene: 7. The CDR3 is 15 residues long. The chain's CDR3 is CASSEGTSGFDEQFF. Here the CDR3 DNA reads TGTGCCAGCAGCGAGGGGACTAGCGGGTTCGATGAGCAGTTCTTC.

This clonotype was picked up a small number of times. This may be a read error: a much more frequent sequence differs by one nucleotide. The rearrangement uses TRBV7-2 and TRBJ1-1; D gene ambiguous. Germline CDR1 reads SGHTA; CDR2 reads FQGNSA. The CDR3 is 14 residues long. Trimming removed 1 base at V and 4 bases at J, with 10 bases between. This CDR3 is CASSLEGRCTEAFF. DNA for the CDR3: TGTGCCAGCAGCTTAGAGGGCAGGTGCACTGAAGCTTTCTTT. Using reference TRBV7-2 and TRBJ1-1 for the parts outside the CDR3, the full variable domain is GAGVSQSPSNKVTEKGKDVELRCDPISGHTALYWYRQSLGQGLEFLIYFQGNSAPDKSGLPSDRFSAERTGGSVSTLTIQRTQQEDSAVYLCASSLEGRCTEAFFGQGTRLTVV.

V is TRBV20-1 and J is TRBJ1-2; D possibly corresponds to TRBD1 (6 bases). CDR3 length equals 12 residues. Germline loops: CDR1 DFQATT, CDR2 SNEGSKA (reference sequence). Trimming left V 5 bases short and J 14 bases short, with 21 bases between. This chain's CDR3 is CSASTGSHGGTF. The CDR3 nucleotides read TGCAGTGCTTCCACAGGGTCCCATGGAGGTACCTTC.

The chain links TRBV20-1 to TRBJ2-5; the match to TRBD2 covers 7 bases. V was clipped by 6 bases and J by 5 bases; unmatched bases: 21. Germline lookup yields CDR1 DFQATT and CDR2 SNEGSKA (reference sequence). This CDR3 has 17 residues. In DNA form, the CDR3 reads TGCAGTGCCGAGGGCCCCCCAGCGGGATGGCCCGGTGAGACCCAGTACTTC. It specifies CSAEGPPAGWPGETQYF.